Below are 13 T cell receptor beta chains sequenced from a single sample in a study of spatial heterogeneity in lung cancer. The sample's time point: blood at routine non-recurrence follow-up after resection. The input material, whole RNA from tumor, nontumor lung or frozen PBMC, was sequenced unsorted. Via MiXCR, TCRdb re-called the 5' RACE reads, giving one row per CDR3 protein. Altogether about 52,000 distinct CDR3 sequences are present, 6% to 8.5% being singletons, with the ten largest covering less than 45%. Here the sequenced sample was PBMCs, taken at follow-up. All receptors come from a female donor with early-stage non-small cell lung cancer.

The CDR3 sequence is CSVGGTDYEQYF. The CDR3, as DNA: TGCAGCGTTGGAGGGACAGACTACGAGCAGTACTTC. The chain carries TRBV29-1 and TRBJ2-7; TRBD1 aligns across 7 bases. CDR1 and CDR2 from the germline V gene are SQVTM and ANQGSEA. J was trimmed by 3 bases and V by 4 bases; bases with no gene match: 3. The CDR3 spans 12 residues.

This clonotype was seen only a few times. This chain links TRBV28 with TRBJ2-4, with a tentative D call TRBD2 (6 bases). Trimming cost V 3 bases and J 5 bases, with 17 bases left between them. The CDR3 runs to 16 residues. Germline CDR1 is MDHEN and CDR2 is SYDVKM. CDR3 DNA: TGTGCCAGCAGTTTCTCGGGACTCCCTTATGAAAACATTCAGTACTTC. Its protein is CASSFSGLPYENIQYF.

In its sample, this clonotype was seen many times. The chain is built from TRBV6-5 and TRBJ2-2; 8 bases align to TRBD2. Germline V CDR1 and CDR2: MNHEY, SVGAGI. V lost 6 bases to trimming and J lost 4 bases; unmatched junction nucleotides: 4. This CDR3 comprises 14 residues. Here the CDR3 reads CASSRGGRTGELFF. The CDR3 DNA sequence: TGTGCCAGCAGCCGGGGGGGGCGCACCGGGGAGCTGTTTTTT.

The chain combines TRBV2 with TRBJ2-3; unclear D gene. The CDR3 totals 14 residues. Trimming shortened V by 3 bases and J by 0 bases, and 7 bases separated the two germline ends. Germline V gene data show CDR1 as SNHLY and CDR2 as FYNNEI. CDR3: CASSDTYSTDTQYF. In DNA, the CDR3 is TGTGCCAGCAGTGATACATATAGCACAGATACGCAGTATTTT.

This clonotype has only a few counts. This chain connects TRBV15 to TRBJ1-3; possible D gene TRBD1, 5 bases. Germline values: CDR1 LNHNV, CDR2 YYDKDF (reference sequence). The CDR3 covers 13 residues. The V end lost 3 bases, the J end lost 2 bases, and 5 bases lay between the germline ends. CDR3 coding DNA: TGTGCCACCAGCAGGGGACCTGGAAACACCATATATTTT. Translating it yields CATSRGPGNTIYF.

This clonotype came up a few times. The chain carries TRBV6-2 or TRBV6-3 and TRBJ2-3, with a tentative D call TRBD2 (5 bases). The CDR3 is made up of 17 amino acids. The germline V gene encodes CDR1 MNHEY and CDR2 SVGEGT. V lost 2 bases and J lost 2, with 17 bases in between. DNA of the CDR3: TGTGCCAGCAGTTACGCCCGGGGTCGGACCTCCACAGATACGCAGTATTTT. Translation gives CASSYARGRTSTDTQYF.

The rearrangement links TRBV7-6 to TRBJ2-5, with D hard to call. V lost 1 base and J 3 bases, leaving 6 bases between the germline ends. The CDR3 consists of 13 residues. Germline CDR1 and CDR2: SGHVS and FNYEAQ. The CDR3 bases are TGTGCCAGCAGCTTAGGGCTGGAAGAGACCCAGTACTTC. The encoded protein is CASSLGLEETQYF.

This chain uses TRBV4-3 with TRBJ1-2; 11 bases map to TRBD1. V lost 4 bases to trimming and J lost 4 bases; unmatched junction nucleotides: 5. The CDR3 consists of 15 residues. The germline gives CDR1 LGHNA, CDR2 YSLEER. Here the CDR3 DNA reads TGCGCCAGCAGCCCTAGGACAGGGGGCGGCTATGGCTACACCTTC. This gives the protein CASSPRTGGGYGYTF.

This clonotype was observed a few times. This sequence joins TRBV29-1 and TRBJ2-5; TRBD2 agrees at 7 bases. V shed 4 bases, J shed 2 bases, and the junction held 7 bases outside the gene matches. The CDR3 is 14 residues long. CDR1 and CDR2 (germline): SQVTM, ANQGSEA. The CDR3 loop is CSVGYGGGQETQYF. The DNA of the CDR3 is TGCAGCGTTGGGTACGGCGGGGGTCAAGAGACCCAGTACTTC. Based on the CDR3 plus reference TRBV29-1 and TRBJ2-5, the full variable domain is SAVISQKPSRDICQRGTSLTIQCQVDSQVTMMFWYRQQPGQSLTLIATANQGSEATYESGFVIDKFPISRPNLTFSTLTVSNMSPEDSSIYLCSVGYGGGQETQYFGPGTRLLVL.

This clonotype was seen at least ten times. V gene TRBV7-2 combines with J gene TRBJ2-1; TRBD2 aligns across 7 bases. The CDR3 runs 13 residues. The germline gives CDR1 SGHTA, CDR2 FQGNSA. Unmatched junction bases numbered 1, after V lost 8 bases and J lost 0 bases. CDR3: CASGGSSYNEQFF. CDR3 DNA sequence: TGTGCCAGCGGCGGGAGCTCCTACAATGAGCAGTTCTTC.

This clonotype was detected ten times or more. CDR3 in DNA: TGTGCCAGCAGCCAAGATACGGTTCTCAAAAACATTCAGTACTTC. Translating gives CASSQDTVLKNIQYF. V usage is TRBV14 and J usage is TRBJ2-4, with D unclear. CDR3 length: 15 residues. From germline, CDR1 is SGHDN and CDR2 FVKESK. V was trimmed by 0 bases and J by 3 bases, leaving 9 bases between them.

This clonotype showed up many times. The chain couples TRBV7-8 to TRBJ2-2, with D perhaps matching TRBD1 or TRBD2 (5 bases each). The ends were cut back, 5 bases at V and 4 bases at J, with 8 bases in the middle. The CDR3 is made up of 13 amino acids. Germline values: CDR1 SGHVS, CDR2 FQNEAQ. CDR3 bases: TGTGCCAGCAGCGAGGGACCCACCGGGGAGCTGTTTTTT. It codes for CASSEGPTGELFF.

The chain combines TRBV28 with TRBJ2-5, with TRBD1 identical over 7 bases. The V gene end was trimmed by 5 bases and the J gene end by 4 bases; junction bases not matched to a gene: 10. Germline lookup yields CDR1 MDHEN and CDR2 SYDVKM. The CDR3 has 15 residues. The CDR3 spells CASSAPGTVRETQYF. In nucleotides, the CDR3 is TGTGCCAGCAGTGCCCCCGGGACAGTAAGAGAGACCCAGTACTTC.